This passage covers 25 T cell receptor beta chains from one sample sequenced in a study of shared clonotypes between healthy human individuals. Libraries were prepared by immunoSEQ multiplex PCR; TCRdb keeps only in-frame clonotypes and omits some of them. The sample shows millions of clones, 90% to 95% of them seen only once. Sequenced sample: naive CD4+ T cells sorted from blood. Subset here: CD45RA+ positively selected. Receptors were obtained from a man aged 18 to 35 in good health.

V is TRBV2 and J is TRBJ2-5; no definite D call. V was trimmed by 3 bases and J by 2 bases, leaving 10 bases between them. The CDR3 contains 14 residues. Germline loops: CDR1 SNHLY, CDR2 FYNNEI. In DNA form, the CDR3 reads TGTGCCAGCAGTGATCCCCGGTCGCAAGAGACCCAGTACTTC. Protein: CASSDPRSQETQYF.

This clone was observed a single time. J is TRBJ2-5 and V is TRBV20-1, with unresolved D. The J call may be in error: the DNA end matches TRBJ2-7 better. Germline CDR1 DFQATT, CDR2 SNEGSKA (reference sequence). The CDR3 sequence is 11 residues long. CDR3 residues: CSARNRNEQYF. CDR3 in DNA: TGCAGTGCTAGGAATAGGAACGAGCAGTACTTC.

This chain uses TRBV18 with TRBJ1-2, with TRBD1 matching over 7 bases. V was pared by 0 bases and J by 4 bases, with 17 bases of the junction left unmatched. From germline, CDR1 is KGHSH and CDR2 LQKENI. There are 19 residues in the CDR3. CDR3 nucleotide sequence: TGTGCCAGCTCACCACCGAAGTTCTTAGGAGGGGGCAAGGGCTATGGCTACACCTTC. Protein sequence: CASSPPKFLGGGKGYGYTF.

The rearrangement links TRBV27 to TRBJ1-4; D is perhaps TRBD1 (5 bases). Germline CDR1 reads MNHEY; CDR2 reads SMNVEV (reference sequence). With 5 bases removed from V and 8 bases from J, the gap between germline ends came to 24 bases. The CDR3 has 17 residues. CDR3 protein: CASSLSLRDVRREKLFF. The CDR3 coding sequence is TGTGCCAGCAGTCTCTCGCTCCGGGACGTAAGGAGGGAAAAACTGTTTTTT.

The genes are TRBV6-5 and TRBJ2-7; tentatively, D is TRBD2 (6 bases). Trimming took off 5 bases at V and 2 bases at J, with 13 bases between the two ends. Germline V gene data show CDR1 as MNHEY and CDR2 as SVGAGI. The CDR3 totals 14 residues. The CDR3 region is CASSPGLPAYEQYF. CDR3 nucleotides: TGTGCCAGCAGTCCAGGACTACCAGCCTACGAGCAGTACTTC.

The V gene is TRBV10-3, the J gene TRBJ2-3, with D possibly matching TRBD2 (6 bases). Trimming shortened V by 4 bases and J by 0 bases, and 11 bases separated the two germline ends. Germline V gene sequence: CDR1 ENHRY, CDR2 SYGVKD. This CDR3 contains 15 residues. CDR3 residues: CAISGTTPSTDTQYF. Here the CDR3 DNA reads TGTGCCATCAGTGGGACTACCCCTAGCACAGATACGCAGTATTTT.

This clone has a single count. The rearrangement joins TRBV29-1 to TRBJ1-2, with D unclear. This CDR3 contains 15 residues. Germline V gene sequence: CDR1 SQVTM, CDR2 ANQGSEA. V lost 1 base and J 0 bases, leaving 12 bases between the germline ends. The CDR3: CSVEGAEDTNYGYTF. CDR3 coding DNA: TGCAGCGTTGAAGGGGCAGAAGATACTAACTATGGCTACACCTTC.

The rearrangement uses TRBV6-1 and TRBJ2-4, with D perhaps matching TRBD1 (5 bases). The CDR3 consists of 18 residues. Germline V gene sequence: CDR1 MNHNS, CDR2 SASEGT. Trimming stripped 0 bases from V and 0 bases from J, with 15 bases between. CDR3 amino acids: CASSEAVFGAIAKNIQYF. DNA of the CDR3: TGTGCCAGCAGTGAAGCGGTGTTTGGGGCTATAGCCAAAAACATTCAGTACTTC.

The chain joins TRBV28 to TRBJ1-3; D remains ambiguous. V was trimmed by 6 bases and J by 4 bases, leaving 16 bases between them. CDR1 and CDR2 from the germline V gene are MDHEN and SYDVKM. This CDR3 contains 15 residues. CDR3 protein: CASREGPSSGNTIYF. Written as DNA, the CDR3 is TGTGCCAGCAGAGAAGGCCCATCGTCCGGAAACACCATATATTTT.

There are a few counts of this clone. Other nucleotide sequences from this sample produce the same CDR3. The V gene is TRBV5-1, the J gene TRBJ2-1, with 8 nucleotides matching TRBD1. V shed 3 bases and J 0 bases; nucleotides not matched to a gene: 2. Per the germline V gene, CDR1 is SGHRS and CDR2 is YFSETQ. This CDR3 has 15 amino acids. CDR3 sequence: CASSSGTGSYNEQFF. Here the CDR3 DNA reads TGCGCCAGCAGCTCCGGGACAGGCTCCTACAATGAGCAGTTCTTC.

As to this clone: The sample holds other DNA sequences that translate to the same CDR3. The chain combines TRBV6-5 with TRBJ1-3, with a tentative D call TRBD1 (6 bases). CDR1 is MNHEY and CDR2 is SVGAGI in the germline V gene. Trimming took off 1 base at V and 2 bases at J, with 9 bases between the two ends. This CDR3 is built from 15 residues. CDR3 sequence: CASSYFRGAGNTIYF. DNA of the CDR3: TGTGCCAGCAGTTACTTCAGGGGCGCTGGAAACACCATATATTTT.

This chain links TRBV18 with TRBJ2-2; tentative D call: TRBD2 (7 bases). The CDR3 is 16 residues long. Trimming left V 2 bases short and J 4 bases short, with 14 bases between. Germline V gene data show CDR1 as KGHSH and CDR2 as LQKENI. This CDR3 is CASSPEAGAITGELFF. For the CDR3, the DNA is TGTGCCAGCTCACCAGAGGCGGGGGCGATCACCGGGGAGCTGTTTTTT.

For the CDR3, the DNA is TGTGCCAGCAGCTCAAAGCAGGCGTCCTCCTACGAGCAGTACTTC. Amino acids: CASSSKQASSYEQYF. The chain uses TRBV5-4 and TRBJ2-7; D is unclear. Trimming removed 3 bases from V and 0 bases from J, with 13 bases in between. Germline CDR1 SGHNT, CDR2 YYREEE (reference sequence). This CDR3 has 15 residues.

This clone was seen once. CDR3 amino acids: CASGDRIYEQYF. The CDR3 coding sequence is TGTGCCAGCGGGGACAGGATCTACGAGCAGTACTTC. This chain connects TRBV6-1 to TRBJ2-7; TRBD1 agrees at 8 bases. V lost 8 bases to trimming and J lost 3 bases; unmatched junction nucleotides: 3. Looked up from germline, CDR1 is MNHNS and CDR2 is SASEGT. The CDR3 is 12 residues long.

This chain links TRBV7-9 with TRBJ2-3; maybe TRBD2 (6 bases). The germline V gene has CDR1 SEHNR and CDR2 FQNEAQ (reference sequence). V dropped 5 bases and J dropped 3 bases, with 15 bases sitting between them. The CDR3 totals 15 residues. The CDR3 DNA reads as TGTGCCAGCAGCGGCTCGGGAGTTTCTACAGATACGCAGTATTTT. Its protein is CASSGSGVSTDTQYF.

The chain's CDR3 is CASSPERGGLSTDTQYF. In DNA form, the CDR3 reads TGCGCCAGCAGCCCTGAGCGGGGGGGCCTGAGCACAGATACGCAGTATTTT. The chain is built from TRBV5-1 and TRBJ2-3; 10 positions agree with TRBD2. V dropped 4 bases and J dropped 0; count of bases not matched to a gene: 8. The CDR3 is 17 amino acids. Germline CDR1 is SGHRS and CDR2 is YFSETQ. The full variable domain, with the rest looked up from reference TRBV5-1 and TRBJ2-3, is KAGVTQTPRYLIKTRGQQVTLSCSPISGHRSVSWYQQTPGQGLQFLFEYFSETQRNKGNFPGRFSGRQFSNSRSEMNVSTLELGDSALYLCASSPERGGLSTDTQYFGPGTRLTVL.

The chain combines TRBV29-1 with TRBJ1-1; 7 positions match TRBD1. The V and J ends lost 7 bases and 2 bases, in that order; junction bases with no gene match: 7. Germline loops: CDR1 SQVTM, CDR2 ANQGSEA. There are 13 residues in the CDR3. CDR3 sequence: CSAEGGGNTEAFF. As DNA, the CDR3 is TGCAGCGCCGAAGGGGGCGGCAACACTGAAGCTTTCTTT.

This chain joins TRBV2 and TRBJ1-2; D may be TRBD1 (5 bases). The V gene's germline CDR1 is SNHLY and CDR2 FYNNEI. This CDR3 is built from 13 residues. Trimming removed 6 bases at V and 6 bases at J, with 14 bases between. CDR3 nucleotides: TGTGCCAGCAGGGCGGGCCAGGGAAATGGCTACACCTTC. It is translated as CASRAGQGNGYTF.

This sequence joins TRBV11-2 and TRBJ2-7; 8 bases agree with TRBD2. J was trimmed by 3 bases and V by 5 bases; bases with no gene match: 6. The length of the CDR3 is 14 residues. Germline-derived CDR1 and CDR2 are SGHAT and FQNNGV. In nucleotides, the CDR3 is TGTGCCAGCAGCGCCTCCACTAGCGGCTACGAGCAGTACTTC. Protein: CASSASTSGYEQYF.

The rearrangement uses TRBV9 and TRBJ2-7; D is possibly TRBD1 or TRBD2 (5 bases each). The germline V gene has CDR1 SGDLS and CDR2 YYNGEE. Trimming took 4 bases from V and 7 from J, leaving 15 bases between them. The CDR3 runs 13 residues. CDR3 DNA: TGTGCCAGCAGCCCTAGGGGAACGGGAGAGCAGTACTTC. It is translated as CASSPRGTGEQYF.

This chain uses TRBV7-9 with TRBJ2-2; D may match TRBD1 or TRBD2 (5 bases each). CDR1 SEHNR and CDR2 FQNEAQ come from the germline V gene (reference sequence). There are 14 residues in the CDR3. V dropped 5 bases and J dropped 3 bases, with 10 bases sitting between them. CDR3 sequence: CASSRDGDTGELFF. DNA for the CDR3: TGTGCCAGCAGCCGGGACGGCGACACCGGGGAGCTGTTTTTT.

The chain carries TRBV5-1 and TRBJ2-3; TRBD2 aligns across 7 bases. J lost 5 bases, V lost 0 bases, and 9 bases had no gene match. This CDR3 comprises 16 residues. The germline gives CDR1 SGHRS, CDR2 YFSETQ. The CDR3 spells CASSLGLAESGDTQYF. Here the CDR3 DNA reads TGCGCCAGCAGCTTGGGCCTAGCGGAGTCCGGAGATACGCAGTATTTT.

A word on this clone: The sample holds other DNA sequences that translate to the same CDR3. The chain joins TRBV6-5 to TRBJ1-2, with D unclear. Germline CDR1 MNHEY, CDR2 SVGAGI. The V end was cut by 4 bases, the J end by 8 bases, with 11 bases between. The CDR3 has 12 amino acids. The CDR3 DNA reads TGTGCCAGCAGTTCGCGGACGGGGGGCTACACCTTC. It yields the protein CASSSRTGGYTF.

The rearrangement joins TRBV11-1 to TRBJ2-5; D is ambiguous. The CDR3 sequence is 13 residues long. CDR1 is SGHAT, CDR2 FQDESV, per germline (reference sequence). The V and J ends lost 3 bases and 8 bases respectively, with 13 bases between them. CDR3 region: CASSLGSHVTQYF. CDR3 in DNA: TGTGCCAGCAGCTTGGGCAGCCACGTAACCCAGTACTTC.

The chain carries TRBV6-1 and TRBJ2-7, with 7 bases lining up with TRBD1. This CDR3 has 14 residues. The germline V gene encodes CDR1 MNHNS and CDR2 SASEGT. J lost 4 bases, V lost 2 bases, and 5 bases had no gene match. The CDR3 sequence is CASSEFGRGYEQYF. DNA of the CDR3: TGTGCCAGCAGTGAATTCGGCAGGGGGTACGAGCAGTACTTC.